The rows below give T cell receptor beta chains drawn from one sample of a study of blood T cell repertoires in COVID-19. Sequencing used immunoSEQ multiplex PCR; TCRdb keeps in-frame clones, though not all of them. Altogether approximately 120,000 clones are present, roughly 88% being singletons, with the ten largest covering approximately 5%. The sample comprised peripheral blood. All receptors come from a human donor in a cohort sampled during active COVID-19. CDR3s include the opening cysteine and the closing phenylalanine or tryptophan. Fields, in order: clone size, J gene, D gene, V gene, CDR3 DNA, CDR3 protein. A D gene is named only where the DNA matches it firmly. Rows may omit the clone size; those that give it use once, few, many or a size class.

abundance: NA; j_gene: TRBJ1-2; d_gene: NA; v_gene: TRBV1; CDR3nt: TGCACCAGCAGCTCCACCCCTCACAGGCCCGACCGGAACACCTTC; CDR3aa: CTSSSTPHRPDRNTF
abundance: few; j_gene: TRBJ2-2; d_gene: TRBD1; v_gene: TRBV5-1; CDR3nt: TGCGCCAGCAGCTTGCGTGGACAGGGGGCAGCCGGGGAGCTGTTTTTT; CDR3aa: CASSLRGQGAAGELFF
abundance: NA; j_gene: TRBJ2-5; d_gene: TRBD2; v_gene: TRBV5-4; CDR3nt: TGTGCCAGCAGCGTGACTAGCGGGCAAGAGACCCAGTACTTC; CDR3aa: CASSVTSGQETQYF
abundance: once; j_gene: TRBJ2-1; d_gene: NA; v_gene: TRBV19; CDR3nt: TGTGCCAGTAGTAGGAAGGACAGTACCAACTCCTACAATGAGCAGTTCTTC; CDR3aa: CASSRKDSTNSYNEQFF
abundance: NA; j_gene: TRBJ1-5; d_gene: TRBD1; v_gene: TRBV19; CDR3nt: TGTGCCAGTAAGAGACAGGGCGCCTGGAGCAATCAGCCCCAGCATTTT; CDR3aa: CASKRQGAWSNQPQHF
abundance: NA; j_gene: TRBJ2-1; d_gene: TRBD2; v_gene: TRBV3-1/TRBV3-2; CDR3nt: TGTGCCAGCAGCTCAGGACTAGCGGGAGGGCATTTCTACAATGAGCAGTTCTTC; CDR3aa: CASSSGLAGGHFYNEQFF
abundance: NA; j_gene: TRBJ1-1; d_gene: TRBD1; v_gene: TRBV19; CDR3nt: TGTGCCAGTAGTCGGAGACAGGGACTTAACACTGAAGCTTTCTTT; CDR3aa: CASSRRQGLNTEAFF
abundance: once; j_gene: TRBJ1-1; d_gene: NA; v_gene: TRBV6-2/TRBV6-3; CDR3nt: TGTGCCAGCAGTCCGCAGCGGGAGAACACTGAAGCTTTCTTT; CDR3aa: CASSPQRENTEAFF
abundance: NA; j_gene: TRBJ1-5; d_gene: TRBD1; v_gene: TRBV27; CDR3nt: TGTGCCAGCAGCCGCGGACAGGGGCGAGGAGAGGGCAATCAGCCCCAGCATTTT; CDR3aa: CASSRGQGRGEGNQPQHF
abundance: NA; j_gene: TRBJ1-5; d_gene: NA; v_gene: TRBV19; CDR3nt: TGTGCCAGTAGTCCCAGGGGCGGGTATAGCAATCAGCCCCAGCATTTT; CDR3aa: CASSPRGGYSNQPQHF
abundance: NA; j_gene: TRBJ1-1; d_gene: TRBD1; v_gene: TRBV3-1/TRBV3-2; CDR3nt: TGTGCCACCTCTTGGACAGGGCTGAGGGATGAAGCTTTCTTT; CDR3aa: CATSWTGLRDEAFF
abundance: NA; j_gene: TRBJ2-4; d_gene: NA; v_gene: TRBV7-9; CDR3nt: TGTGCCAGCAGCTTACGGCGGGAACCAGACATTCAGTACTTC; CDR3aa: CASSLRREPDIQYF
abundance: once; j_gene: TRBJ2-1; d_gene: TRBD2; v_gene: TRBV4-1; CDR3nt: TGCGCCAGCAGCCAGCCGGGACTAGAGCGTGAGCAGTTCTTC; CDR3aa: CASSQPGLEREQFF
abundance: NA; j_gene: TRBJ1-2; d_gene: TRBD1; v_gene: TRBV11-2; CDR3nt: TGTGCCAGCAGCCCGCGACAGGGGTTTAACTATGGCTACACCTTC; CDR3aa: CASSPRQGFNYGYTF
abundance: NA; j_gene: TRBJ2-2; d_gene: TRBD2; v_gene: TRBV5-1; CDR3nt: TGCGCCAGCAGCCCCGGGACTAGCGCCGGGGAGCTGTTTTTT; CDR3aa: CASSPGTSAGELFF
abundance: NA; j_gene: TRBJ2-7; d_gene: NA; v_gene: TRBV3-1/TRBV3-2; CDR3nt: TGTGCCAGCGGGCGGACATCCTACGAGCAGTACTTC; CDR3aa: CASGRTSYEQYF
abundance: NA; j_gene: TRBJ2-5; d_gene: TRBD2; v_gene: TRBV6-8; CDR3nt: TGTGCCAGCAGATCGCCCGGGGTAGCGGGAGGGGAGACCCAGTACTTC; CDR3aa: CASRSPGVAGGETQYF
abundance: NA; j_gene: TRBJ1-1; d_gene: NA; v_gene: TRBV9; CDR3nt: TGTGCCAGCAGCGTCCAGGGGATGAACACTGAAGCTTTCTTT; CDR3aa: CASSVQGMNTEAFF
abundance: few; j_gene: TRBJ2-7; d_gene: NA; v_gene: TRBV7-2; CDR3nt: TGTGCCAGCAGCCCGGGCCTAGCACTAAATGAGCAGTACTTC; CDR3aa: CASSPGLALNEQYF
abundance: NA; j_gene: TRBJ2-3; d_gene: TRBD2; v_gene: TRBV5-1; CDR3nt: TGCGCCAGCAGCTTGGCTAGGACTAGCGGGAGAGGGACAGATACGCAGTATTTT; CDR3aa: CASSLARTSGRGTDTQYF
abundance: NA; j_gene: TRBJ2-3; d_gene: NA; v_gene: TRBV5-5; CDR3nt: TGTGCCAGCAGCTTAAGGACAGCTCCAGATACGCAGTATTTT; CDR3aa: CASSLRTAPDTQYF
abundance: NA; j_gene: TRBJ1-1; d_gene: NA; v_gene: TRBV12-3/TRBV12-4; CDR3nt: TGTGCCAGCAGTTTAGCGCGAGCTCTTGAAGCTTTCTTT; CDR3aa: CASSLARALEAFF
abundance: once; j_gene: TRBJ2-7; d_gene: TRBD1; v_gene: TRBV15; CDR3nt: TGTGCCACCAGCAGAGGGGCTCCGGGACAGGGAACCTACGAGCAGTACTTC; CDR3aa: CATSRGAPGQGTYEQYF
abundance: NA; j_gene: TRBJ2-7; d_gene: TRBD1; v_gene: TRBV5-4; CDR3nt: TGTGCCAGCACAAAAGGCGGGACAGGGGGCTACGAGCAGTACTTC; CDR3aa: CASTKGGTGGYEQYF
abundance: NA; j_gene: TRBJ1-4; d_gene: NA; v_gene: TRBV5-6; CDR3nt: TGTGCCAGCAGCCTAACAACTAATGAAAAACTGTTTTTT; CDR3aa: CASSLTTNEKLFF
abundance: NA; j_gene: TRBJ2-7; d_gene: TRBD2; v_gene: TRBV5-4; CDR3nt: TGTGCCAGCAGCTTGGTAGCGGGAGAGCAGTACTTC; CDR3aa: CASSLVAGEQYF
abundance: NA; j_gene: TRBJ2-7; d_gene: TRBD1; v_gene: TRBV19; CDR3nt: TGTGCCAGTAGTATCGGGACAGTGAGACCCTACGAGCAGTACTTC; CDR3aa: CASSIGTVRPYEQYF
abundance: NA; j_gene: TRBJ2-1; d_gene: TRBD2; v_gene: TRBV19; CDR3nt: TGTGCCAGTAAACTAGCGGGAGCAGGCTACAATGAGCAGTTCTTC; CDR3aa: CASKLAGAGYNEQFF
abundance: NA; j_gene: TRBJ2-7; d_gene: NA; v_gene: TRBV28; CDR3nt: TGTGCCAGCAGTGGTGCACAGGGAACCTCCTACGAGCAGTACTTC; CDR3aa: CASSGAQGTSYEQYF
abundance: NA; j_gene: TRBJ2-3; d_gene: TRBD2; v_gene: TRBV27; CDR3nt: TGTGCCAGCAGATTCCGGACTAGCGGGGCAGATACGCAGTATTTT; CDR3aa: CASRFRTSGADTQYF
abundance: NA; j_gene: TRBJ1-1; d_gene: NA; v_gene: TRBV5-1; CDR3nt: TGCGCCAGCAGCTTACAGGGTATGAACACTGAAGCTTTCTTT; CDR3aa: CASSLQGMNTEAFF
abundance: NA; j_gene: TRBJ2-3; d_gene: NA; v_gene: TRBV19; CDR3nt: TGTGCCAGTAGCACGGTTTTGATAGATACGCAGTATTTT; CDR3aa: CASSTVLIDTQYF
abundance: NA; j_gene: TRBJ1-1; d_gene: NA; v_gene: TRBV6-2/TRBV6-3; CDR3nt: TGTGCCAGCAGTTACGAGACAGGAAAAAAAGCTTTCTTT; CDR3aa: CASSYETGKKAFF
abundance: NA; j_gene: TRBJ2-7; d_gene: TRBD2; v_gene: TRBV4-2; CDR3nt: TGTGCCAGCAGCCAAGACTTGACTAGCGGAGCCTGGGAGCAGTACTTC; CDR3aa: CASSQDLTSGAWEQYF
abundance: NA; j_gene: TRBJ1-1; d_gene: NA; v_gene: TRBV9; CDR3nt: TGTGCCAGCAGCGTAGCAGGAAACACTGAAGCTTTCTTT; CDR3aa: CASSVAGNTEAFF
abundance: NA; j_gene: TRBJ2-4; d_gene: NA; v_gene: TRBV11-2; CDR3nt: TGTGCCAGCAGCGTATACGCCGGGAGCCCCCTCAGGAACATTCAGTACTTC; CDR3aa: CASSVYAGSPLRNIQYF
abundance: NA; j_gene: TRBJ2-5; d_gene: TRBD1; v_gene: TRBV5-5; CDR3nt: TGTGCCAGCAGCCCTCGGGACAGGGAATCGGAGACCCAGTACTTC; CDR3aa: CASSPRDRESETQYF
abundance: NA; j_gene: TRBJ2-3; d_gene: TRBD2; v_gene: TRBV4-1; CDR3nt: TGCGCCAGCAGCCAACCTCCCCCCGGCGGGAGTTGGGCAGATACGCAGTATTTT; CDR3aa: CASSQPPPGGSWADTQYF
abundance: NA; j_gene: TRBJ1-5; d_gene: NA; v_gene: TRBV19; CDR3nt: TGTGCCAGTAGTATTGATCGCAGGGGTCTTCAGCCCCAGCATTTT; CDR3aa: CASSIDRRGLQPQHF
abundance: NA; j_gene: TRBJ2-7; d_gene: TRBD1; v_gene: TRBV9; CDR3nt: TGTGCCAGCAGCGTAGAGGGACAGGGGTCCTACGAGCAGTACTTC; CDR3aa: CASSVEGQGSYEQYF
abundance: NA; j_gene: TRBJ2-3; d_gene: TRBD2; v_gene: TRBV5-5; CDR3nt: TGTGCCAGCAGCTATGGACTAGCGGGAGAGTTCACAGATACGCAGTATTTT; CDR3aa: CASSYGLAGEFTDTQYF
abundance: NA; j_gene: TRBJ2-1; d_gene: NA; v_gene: TRBV6-5; CDR3nt: TGTGCCAGCAGTCTATGGAGATCGGGAGAACTGTTCTTC; CDR3aa: CASSLWRSGELFF
abundance: NA; j_gene: TRBJ2-5; d_gene: NA; v_gene: TRBV19; CDR3nt: TGTGCCAGTAGTATCGGACAGCAAGAGACCCAGTACTTC; CDR3aa: CASSIGQQETQYF
abundance: NA; j_gene: TRBJ2-1; d_gene: TRBD2; v_gene: TRBV7-3; CDR3nt: TGTGCCAGCAGCTTGACTAGCGGGGTAAATGAGCAGTTCTTC; CDR3aa: CASSLTSGVNEQFF
abundance: NA; j_gene: TRBJ2-1; d_gene: TRBD1; v_gene: TRBV4-3; CDR3nt: TGCGCCAGCAGCCATGCCGGGACAGGGGCCGGTGAGCAGTTCTTC; CDR3aa: CASSHAGTGAGEQFF
abundance: NA; j_gene: TRBJ1-1; d_gene: TRBD1; v_gene: TRBV18; CDR3nt: TGTGCCAGCTCAGGACAGGGAGGCGGCACTGAAGCTTTCTTT; CDR3aa: CASSGQGGGTEAFF
abundance: NA; j_gene: TRBJ1-1; d_gene: TRBD1; v_gene: TRBV30; CDR3nt: TGTGCCTGGAGTGGGACAGGTGAAGCTTTCTTT; CDR3aa: CAWSGTGEAFF
abundance: NA; j_gene: TRBJ1-1; d_gene: NA; v_gene: TRBV7-2; CDR3nt: TGTGCCAGCAGCTTAGTAGGGAGCCAGAAGGAAGCTTTCTTT; CDR3aa: CASSLVGSQKEAFF
abundance: NA; j_gene: TRBJ2-3; d_gene: TRBD2; v_gene: TRBV7-7; CDR3nt: TGTGCCAGCAGCTCGCCGCCGAGGGCCGGCGGGGGGATATTAGGGACAGATACGCAGTATTTT; CDR3aa: CASSSPPRAGGGILGTDTQYF
abundance: NA; j_gene: TRBJ2-2; d_gene: TRBD2; v_gene: TRBV7-6; CDR3nt: TGTGCCAGCAGCTCAGGACTAGCGGGATCGAACACCGGGGAGCTGTTTTTT; CDR3aa: CASSSGLAGSNTGELFF
abundance: NA; j_gene: TRBJ1-2; d_gene: NA; v_gene: TRBV6-5; CDR3nt: TGTGCCAGCAGGGCTTATGGCTACACCTTC; CDR3aa: CASRAYGYTF
abundance: NA; j_gene: TRBJ1-6; d_gene: NA; v_gene: TRBV2; CDR3nt: TGTGCCAGCAGCGGCGACAGCTATAATTCACCCCTCCACTTT; CDR3aa: CASSGDSYNSPLHF
abundance: NA; j_gene: TRBJ2-1; d_gene: TRBD2; v_gene: TRBV2; CDR3nt: TGTGCCATACGCGGGGGGAGCTCCTACAATGAGCAGTTCTTC; CDR3aa: CAIRGGSSYNEQFF
abundance: NA; j_gene: TRBJ2-3; d_gene: TRBD2; v_gene: TRBV7-2; CDR3nt: TGTGCCAGCAGCTTAGAACTAGCGGTTGGAACGCAGTATTTT; CDR3aa: CASSLELAVGTQYF
abundance: NA; j_gene: TRBJ1-5; d_gene: NA; v_gene: TRBV9; CDR3nt: TGTGCCAGCAGCGAGGGGGTAGGTCTGCCTAGCAATCAGCCCCAGCATTTT; CDR3aa: CASSEGVGLPSNQPQHF
abundance: NA; j_gene: TRBJ2-1; d_gene: NA; v_gene: TRBV7-2; CDR3nt: TGTGCCAGCAGCTTCGTGCAGCGGGAGCAGTTCTTC; CDR3aa: CASSFVQREQFF
abundance: few; j_gene: TRBJ1-5; d_gene: NA; v_gene: TRBV19; CDR3nt: TGTGCCAGTAAAGATGGGGGCTCATATAGCAATCAGCCCCAGCATTTT; CDR3aa: CASKDGGSYSNQPQHF
abundance: once; j_gene: TRBJ2-7; d_gene: NA; v_gene: TRBV20-1; CDR3nt: TGCAGTGCTCGGGTGCAAAGCGAGCAGTACTTC; CDR3aa: CSARVQSEQYF
abundance: NA; j_gene: TRBJ2-4; d_gene: NA; v_gene: TRBV15; CDR3nt: TGTGCCACCAGCAGACAGGGTGTGGGGGCCAAAAACATTCAGTACTTC; CDR3aa: CATSRQGVGAKNIQYF